This record looks at one T cell receptor beta chain sequence and its context. Germline V gene sequence: CDR1 SGHVS, CDR2 FNYEAQ. The junction had 17 bases not matched to a gene; V was cut back by 5 bases and J by 1 base. CDR3 length: 19 residues. The authors' processing: Quantification of nucleated cells was approximated via reference gene primer amplification. The assay was immunoSEQ multiplex PCR, and TCRdb's table has in-frame clones only and misses some. V and J calls and clone size are those listed in that table; D and trimming were worked out from the DNA. The sample records around 380,000 clones, more than 75% being singletons. This sample stems from a study of blood T cell repertoires in COVID-19.

The origin of this receptor is a human donor with acute or convalescent COVID-19. The donor label of this sample is uncertain. Material for sequencing was peripheral blood. The V call is TRBV7-6, the J call TRBJ2-1, with 7 bases fitting TRBD1. The CDR3, as DNA: TGTGCCAGCAGCCCTAGAATCCCGGGGTCCAGGGGGTCCTACAATGAGCAGTTCTTC. It is translated as CASSPRIPGSRGSYNEQFF.